This T cell receptor beta chain emerged from a study of regulatory T cells in long-lasting Graves disease. Broader study findings: Because few samples were included, accuracy may have been lower. Persistent Graves' patients showed less TCR diversity than newly diagnosed patients showed.

Time point in this sample: newly diagnosed GD, antithyroid drugs for less than 3 months. Construction of the TCR library relied on RNA isolated from PBMCs. Patients were from an endocrinology department in Xi'an, China. This clonotype was seen repeatedly, ten times or more. Its antigen is still unknown. V was clipped by 3 bases and J by 4 bases; unmatched bases: 3. Germline V CDR1 and CDR2: LGHNT, FRNRAP. There are 17 residues in the CDR3. Building of the TCR beta libraries involved iRepertoire HTBI primers and Arm-PCR of CDR3 regions. One entry per CDR3 protein results from TCRdb running MiXCR on the multiplex PCR reads. This table holds about 420,000 distinct CDR3 sequences, less than 20% found once. These data are also associated with another study on T cells in Graves' hyperthyroidism and ophthalmopathy.

The rearrangement joins TRBV12-5 to TRBJ2-2; 15 nucleotides align to TRBD2. The receptor's source is a woman aged 18-29 years with Graves disease. This specimen consisted of peripheral blood mononuclear cells (PBMCs), obtained at new diagnosis, from a patient treated with antithyroid drugs. CDR3: CASGLGLAGGVTGELFF. The CDR3 nucleotides are TGTGCTAGTGGTTTAGGACTAGCGGGAGGGGTCACCGGGGAGCTGTTTTTT.